This is a list of T cell receptor beta chains from one sample in a study of beta chain features in type 1 diabetes. Sequencing used immunoSEQ multiplex PCR; TCRdb keeps in-frame clones, though not all of them. The table has some 150,000 clones, approximately 9.1% seen once. Specimen: central memory CD4+ T cells from blood. The receptors shown here come from a woman in her 30s with type 1 diabetes. CDR3s include the opening cysteine and the closing phenylalanine or tryptophan. The D gene is left open where the match is weak. Expanded clones get a size class; other rows say once, few or many, or leave the size out.

v_call: TRBV5-1
j_call: TRBJ2-2
clone_size: -
d_call: TRBD2
cdr3_aa: CASIPWGTSGTRELFF
cdr3_nt: TGCGCCAGCATCCCGTGGGGGACTAGCGGAACCCGGGAGCTGTTTTTT

v_call: TRBV5-1
j_call: TRBJ2-1
clone_size: few
d_call: TRBD2
cdr3_aa: CASSRLAGGVDEQFF
cdr3_nt: TGCGCCAGCAGCCGCCTAGCGGGAGGGGTCGATGAGCAGTTCTTC

v_call: TRBV28
j_call: TRBJ2-3
clone_size: few
d_call: TRBD1
cdr3_aa: CASTYLTGVGADTQYF
cdr3_nt: TGTGCCAGCACCTATCTGACAGGGGTGGGGGCAGATACGCAGTATTTT

v_call: TRBV28
j_call: TRBJ2-7
clone_size: -
d_call: TRBD2
cdr3_aa: CASNIAGAVYEQYF
cdr3_nt: TGTGCCAGCAATATAGCGGGAGCGGTATACGAGCAGTACTTC

v_call: TRBV18
j_call: TRBJ1-1
clone_size: -
d_call: -
cdr3_aa: CASSPGSANTEAFF
cdr3_nt: TGTGCCAGCTCACCAGGCAGCGCGAACACTGAAGCTTTCTTT

v_call: TRBV23-1
j_call: TRBJ2-2
clone_size: -
d_call: -
cdr3_aa: CASMQVNTGELFF
cdr3_nt: TGCGCCAGCATGCAGGTCAACACCGGGGAGCTGTTTTTT

v_call: TRBV29-1
j_call: TRBJ2-7
clone_size: -
d_call: TRBD1
cdr3_aa: CSVGQGAAFTYEQYF
cdr3_nt: TGCAGCGTTGGACAGGGGGCTGCCTTTACCTACGAGCAGTACTTC

v_call: TRBV19
j_call: TRBJ2-3
clone_size: -
d_call: -
cdr3_aa: CASSLRDTDTQYF
cdr3_nt: TGTGCCAGTAGTCTGCGGGACACAGATACGCAGTATTTT

v_call: TRBV7-8
j_call: TRBJ2-1
clone_size: few
d_call: TRBD2
cdr3_aa: CASSAIGGSSYNEQFF
cdr3_nt: TGTGCCAGCAGCGCCATAGGCGGGAGCTCCTACAATGAGCAGTTCTTC

v_call: TRBV11-2
j_call: TRBJ1-4
clone_size: -
d_call: -
cdr3_aa: CASSSRTGGKLFF
cdr3_nt: TGTGCCAGCAGCTCCCGGACGGGGGGAAAACTGTTTTTT

v_call: TRBV4-1
j_call: TRBJ2-1
clone_size: -
d_call: TRBD1
cdr3_aa: CASSHLDRAADEQFF
cdr3_nt: TGCGCCAGCAGCCACCTAGACAGGGCAGCAGATGAGCAGTTCTTC

v_call: TRBV6-6
j_call: TRBJ2-3
clone_size: few
d_call: -
cdr3_aa: CASIMRFTDTQYF
cdr3_nt: TGTGCCAGCATTATGCGGTTCACAGATACGCAGTATTTT

v_call: TRBV11-3
j_call: TRBJ2-7
clone_size: few
d_call: TRBD2
cdr3_aa: CASSLAAGGPYEQYF
cdr3_nt: TGTGCCAGCAGCTTAGCGGCGGGAGGGCCCTACGAGCAGTACTTC

v_call: TRBV7-9
j_call: TRBJ2-3
clone_size: few
d_call: -
cdr3_aa: CASSFERVVTDTQYF
cdr3_nt: TGTGCCAGCAGCTTCGAGAGGGTGGTCACAGATACGCAGTATTTT

v_call: TRBV2
j_call: TRBJ2-1
clone_size: few
d_call: -
cdr3_aa: CASSGQAYNEQFF
cdr3_nt: TGTGCCAGCAGTGGACAGGCGTACAATGAGCAGTTCTTC

v_call: TRBV7-6
j_call: TRBJ1-1
clone_size: few
d_call: TRBD1
cdr3_aa: CASSKQGRNTEAFF
cdr3_nt: TGTGCCAGCAGCAAACAGGGGAGGAACACTGAAGCTTTCTTT

v_call: TRBV14
j_call: TRBJ2-1
clone_size: -
d_call: -
cdr3_aa: CASSQVSTYNEQFF
cdr3_nt: TGTGCCAGCAGCCAAGTTTCGACTTACAATGAGCAGTTCTTC

v_call: TRBV7-9
j_call: TRBJ1-4
clone_size: -
d_call: -
cdr3_aa: CASSPVATNEKLFF
cdr3_nt: TGTGCCAGCAGCCCAGTTGCAACTAATGAAAAACTGTTTTTT

v_call: TRBV5-1
j_call: TRBJ2-7
clone_size: few
d_call: -
cdr3_aa: CASSLRVGSYEQYF
cdr3_nt: TGCGCCAGCAGCTTGAGAGTCGGGTCCTACGAGCAGTACTTC

v_call: TRBV18
j_call: TRBJ2-1
clone_size: -
d_call: TRBD1
cdr3_aa: CASSPTGQGSREQFF
cdr3_nt: TGTGCCAGCTCGCCAACGGGACAGGGGTCTCGTGAGCAGTTCTTC

v_call: TRBV5-4
j_call: TRBJ2-3
clone_size: few
d_call: TRBD2
cdr3_aa: CASNLGGAGGRTDTQYF
cdr3_nt: TGTGCCAGCAACCTCGGGGGTGCGGGAGGCCGCACAGATACGCAGTATTTT

v_call: TRBV18
j_call: TRBJ1-5
clone_size: few
d_call: TRBD1
cdr3_aa: CASSPPGQGDQPQHF
cdr3_nt: TGTGCCAGCTCACCACCGGGGCAGGGGGATCAGCCCCAGCATTTT

v_call: TRBV2
j_call: TRBJ2-7
clone_size: few
d_call: -
cdr3_aa: CASSERVDSYEQYF
cdr3_nt: TGTGCCAGCAGTGAGAGGGTGGACTCCTACGAGCAGTACTTC

v_call: TRBV19
j_call: TRBJ2-3
clone_size: -
d_call: TRBD1
cdr3_aa: CASSIGTESTDTQYF
cdr3_nt: TGTGCCAGTAGTATTGGGACAGAGAGCACAGATACGCAGTATTTT

v_call: TRBV2
j_call: TRBJ2-7
clone_size: -
d_call: -
cdr3_aa: CASRVAAHEQYF
cdr3_nt: TGTGCCAGCAGAGTCGCTGCGCACGAGCAGTACTTC

v_call: TRBV28
j_call: TRBJ2-7
clone_size: -
d_call: -
cdr3_aa: CASSFEAYEQYF
cdr3_nt: TGTGCCAGCAGTTTCGAGGCCTACGAGCAGTACTTC

v_call: TRBV29-1
j_call: TRBJ1-5
clone_size: -
d_call: -
cdr3_aa: CSVSRGEFQPQHF
cdr3_nt: TGCAGCGTTTCAAGGGGCGAGTTTCAGCCCCAGCATTTT

v_call: TRBV28
j_call: TRBJ2-3
clone_size: few
d_call: TRBD2
cdr3_aa: CASSTVAGASATQYF
cdr3_nt: TGTGCCAGCAGTACAGTAGCGGGGGCGAGTGCTACGCAGTATTTT

v_call: TRBV29-1
j_call: TRBJ2-1
clone_size: few
d_call: TRBD1
cdr3_aa: CSVYQTRTGYNEQFF
cdr3_nt: TGCAGCGTCTACCAGACCAGGACAGGCTACAATGAGCAGTTCTTC

v_call: TRBV10-3
j_call: TRBJ2-2
clone_size: -
d_call: -
cdr3_aa: CAISEFVGTNTGELFF
cdr3_nt: TGTGCCATCAGTGAATTCGTGGGCACAAACACCGGGGAGCTGTTTTTT

v_call: TRBV30
j_call: TRBJ1-1
clone_size: -
d_call: -
cdr3_aa: CAWSALVSEAFF
cdr3_nt: TGTGCCTGGAGCGCACTGGTCTCTGAAGCTTTCTTT

v_call: TRBV28
j_call: TRBJ2-5
clone_size: -
d_call: TRBD2
cdr3_aa: CASSPVSGGETQYF
cdr3_nt: TGTGCCAGCAGCCCAGTTTCGGGGGGGGAGACCCAGTACTTC

v_call: TRBV27
j_call: TRBJ2-7
clone_size: many
d_call: -
cdr3_aa: CASSPDLYSYEQYF
cdr3_nt: TGTGCCAGCAGCCCGGACTTATATTCCTACGAGCAGTACTTC

v_call: TRBV29-1
j_call: TRBJ2-2
clone_size: few
d_call: -
cdr3_aa: CSVDRANTGELFF
cdr3_nt: TGCAGCGTTGACAGGGCGAACACCGGGGAGCTGTTTTTT

v_call: TRBV7-9
j_call: TRBJ1-1
clone_size: -
d_call: TRBD1
cdr3_aa: CASSRDSEAFF
cdr3_nt: TGTGCCAGCAGCCGGGACAGTGAGGCTTTCTTT

v_call: TRBV13
j_call: TRBJ1-2
clone_size: few
d_call: TRBD1
cdr3_aa: CASSRDRGDYGYTF
cdr3_nt: TGTGCCAGCAGCCGGGACAGGGGTGACTATGGCTACACCTTC

v_call: TRBV7-3
j_call: TRBJ1-1
clone_size: -
d_call: TRBD1
cdr3_aa: CASSLTGQGLEAFF
cdr3_nt: TGTGCCAGCAGCTTAACGGGACAGGGCCTAGAAGCTTTCTTT

v_call: TRBV7-3
j_call: TRBJ2-2
clone_size: -
d_call: -
cdr3_aa: CASSYTPRDTGELFF
cdr3_nt: TGTGCCAGCAGCTATACCCCACGGGACACCGGGGAGCTGTTTTTT

v_call: TRBV7-2
j_call: TRBJ2-7
clone_size: few
d_call: TRBD2
cdr3_aa: CASSFGTRREQYF
cdr3_nt: TGTGCCAGCAGCTTCGGGACTAGGCGCGAGCAGTACTTC

v_call: TRBV18
j_call: TRBJ1-5
clone_size: -
d_call: -
cdr3_aa: CASSPYDQRAFNQPQHF
cdr3_nt: TGTGCCAGCTCACCCTACGATCAGCGAGCCTTCAATCAGCCCCAGCATTTT